This T cell receptor (beta chain) comes out of a study of identical twins. Study observations and caveats: Without tracking the same donors, conclusions rested on cross-sectional statistical analysis. Twin pairs had excess sharing that was weaker in beta out-of-frame sequences. Possibly, invariant MAIT and iNKT cells partly confounded zero-insertion analyses. For cord blood, abundant beta clonotypes had fewer insertions, unlike memory repertoires, which showed none.

Via MiXCR, TCRdb re-called the 5' RACE reads, giving one row per CDR3 protein. The sample has 150,000 or so distinct CDR3 sequences; under 4.5% are singletons. This clonotype was seen a handful of times. Its antigen is unknown. Sequencing input: memory T cells sorted from blood. This receptor was obtained from a young man in good health.

The CDR3 reads CASGGTGGEETQYF. CDR3 in DNA: TGTGCCAGCGGGGGGACTGGAGGGGAAGAGACCCAGTACTTC. The rearrangement uses TRBV6-1 and TRBJ2-5; D is possibly TRBD2 (6 bases). Trimming left V 8 bases short and J 3 bases short, with 16 bases between. The CDR3 loop spans 14 amino acids. Germline V gene lookup returns CDR1 MNHNS and CDR2 SASEGT.